This TCR beta chain was identified during a study of blood T cell repertoires in COVID-19. Study-wide background: Sites in the United States, Italy and Spain provided acute and convalescent COVID-19 samples.

Authors' methods: Estimates of nucleated cell counts were drawn from the amplification of reference gene primers. Data came from immunoSEQ multiplex PCR; TCRdb stores just in-frame clones and leaves some out. V and J calls and clone size come straight from that table; D and trimming were deduced from the DNA. In the table there are under 200,000 clones, 60% to 85% of which are singletons. From germline, CDR1 is MNHEY and CDR2 SVGAGI. Trimming took off 6 bases at V and 2 bases at J, with 11 bases between the two ends. The CDR3 is 14 amino acids. The source is a man aged 55 to 70 with active or convalescent COVID-19. J is TRBJ1-3 and V is TRBV6-5, with TRBD1 as a possible D gene (6 bases). Sample: peripheral blood. Here the CDR3 reads CASSLDRAGNTIYF. The CDR3 coding sequence is TGTGCCAGCAGCTTGGACAGAGCTGGAAACACCATATATTTT.